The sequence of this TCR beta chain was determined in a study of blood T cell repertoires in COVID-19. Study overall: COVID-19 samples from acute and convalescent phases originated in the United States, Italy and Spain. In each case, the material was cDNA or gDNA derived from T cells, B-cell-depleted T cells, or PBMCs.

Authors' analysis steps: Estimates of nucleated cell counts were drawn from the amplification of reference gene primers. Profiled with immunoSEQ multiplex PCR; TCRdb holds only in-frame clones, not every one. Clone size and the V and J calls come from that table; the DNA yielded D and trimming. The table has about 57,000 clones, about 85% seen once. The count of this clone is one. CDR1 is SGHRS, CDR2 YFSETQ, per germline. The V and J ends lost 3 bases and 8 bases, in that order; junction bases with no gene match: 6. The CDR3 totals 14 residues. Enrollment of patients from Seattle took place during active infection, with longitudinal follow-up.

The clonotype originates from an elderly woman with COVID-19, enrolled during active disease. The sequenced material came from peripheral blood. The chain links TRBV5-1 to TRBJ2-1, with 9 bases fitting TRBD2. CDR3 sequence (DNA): TGCGCCAGCAGCTCTTCTAGCGGGGTGGATGAGCAGTTCTTC. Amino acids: CASSSSSGVDEQFF.